Listed below are T cell receptor beta chains from one sample, sequenced in a study of blood T cell repertoires in COVID-19. The data were produced by immunoSEQ multiplex PCR, yet TCRdb's version contains in-frame clones alone and is incomplete. The table shows hundreds of thousands of clones, with around 83% occurring only once. Specimen: peripheral blood. The receptors were sampled from a man between 40 and 49 years old with acute or convalescent COVID-19. The CDR3 runs from the conserved cysteine through the conserved F or W. A D gene is named only where the DNA matches it firmly. Clone sizes are given selectively: once, few, many, or a class where the clone is expanded.

TRBJ1-5 TRBV10-3 - - 15 TGTGCCATCAGTGATCCGGGTCGTTCAAATCAGCCCCAGCATTTT CAISDPGRSNQPQHF
TRBJ2-2 TRBV7-3 - TRBD1 17 TGTGCCAGCAGCTTAAAAGGGGGGACAGGGAACACCGGGGAGCTGTTTTTT CASSLKGGTGNTGELFF
TRBJ1-2 TRBV28 - - 16 TGTGCCAGCAGTCAGCCATCGGGGGGGAGAGGGTATGGCTACACCTTC CASSQPSGGRGYGYTF
TRBJ1-4 TRBV27 - - 13 TGTGCCAGCAGTTCCGGGGGGGTGGGAAAACTGTTTTTT CASSSGGVGKLFF
TRBJ1-6 TRBV7-8 - TRBD1 14 TGTGCCAGCAGCTCAGACAGGGAGGATTCACCCCTCCACTTT CASSSDREDSPLHF
TRBJ2-7 TRBV5-1 - - 15 TGCGCCAGCAGCTTGGAAGGCCGGAGAGAGAGTGAGCAGTACTTC CASSLEGRRESEQYF
TRBJ2-7 TRBV6-2/TRBV6-3 few - 18 TGTGCCAGCAGTTACCTCGTCAGCAGGGGACCCCGACCTTACGAGCAGTACTTC CASSYLVSRGPRPYEQYF
TRBJ1-4 TRBV7-8 - TRBD1 17 TGTGCCAGCAGCTTTTTCCCCCCGGGACAGGGTCGGGAAAAACTGTTTTTT CASSFFPPGQGREKLFF
TRBJ1-2 TRBV5-4 - TRBD1 13 TGTGCCAGCAGCGTCGACAGGGTCTATGGCTACACCTTC CASSVDRVYGYTF
TRBJ2-3 TRBV29-1 few - 13 TGCAGCTGTGCCAGGGGAAACACAGATACGCAGTATTTT CSCARGNTDTQYF
TRBJ2-7 TRBV2 - - 15 TGTGCCAGCAGTGAAGTAGCAGGACACTCCTACGAGCAGTACTTC CASSEVAGHSYEQYF
TRBJ2-1 TRBV7-3 - - 16 TGTGCCAGCAGCTTAAGGGCGGGGGCCTCCTACAATGAGCAGTTCTTC CASSLRAGASYNEQFF
TRBJ1-2 TRBV6-5 - TRBD1 11 TGTGCCATAGCCACAGGGGGTGGCTACACCTTC CAIATGGGYTF
TRBJ2-3 TRBV5-1 - - 15 TGCGCCAGCAGCTCCGCCGGACAACACACAGATACGCAGTATTTT CASSSAGQHTDTQYF
TRBJ1-1 TRBV5-1 - - 14 TGCGCCAGCAGCTTGGCCTACCTTAACACTGAAGCTTTCTTT CASSLAYLNTEAFF
TRBJ1-1 TRBV7-2 - - 15 TGTGCCAGCAGCGCCCGGGCCCCGAAGCGGGCTGAAGCTTTCTTT CASSARAPKRAEAFF
TRBJ1-3 TRBV27 - TRBD1 16 TGTGCCAGCAGACCCCAGGGGGCGACGAGTAGAAACACCATATATTTT CASRPQGATSRNTIYF